The text below deals with one TCR beta chain. Its target is unknown. This entry comes from a study of PD-1 blockade in classical Hodgkin lymphoma. Study-wide findings and caveats: Baseline diversity in complete responders resembled that of newly diagnosed patients.

The CDR3 sequence is 19 residues long. Per the germline V gene, CDR1 is SEHNR and CDR2 is FQNEAQ (reference sequence). The V segment lost 4 bases and the J segment 0 bases; nucleotides outside the gene matches: 12. Every patient had relapsed following autologous stem cell transplantation, and cohorts differed in brentuximab vedotin exposure. Profiled with immunoSEQ multiplex PCR; TCRdb holds only in-frame clones, not every one. This sample has about 97,000 clones, with approximately 80% found just once. The input for sequencing was peripheral blood mononuclear cells (PBMCs), taken at baseline. The gene calls are TRBV7-9 and TRBJ2-6; TRBD2 agrees at 7 bases. The source is a human donor with classical Hodgkin lymphoma. CDR3 nucleotides: TGTGCCAGCAGCTGGGCCGGGCTAGCGGATTCCTCTGGGGCCAACGTCCTGACTTTC. It codes for CASSWAGLADSSGANVLTF.